The rows below give T cell receptor beta chains drawn from one sample of a study of cytomegalovirus exposure and HLA in healthy donors. Sequenced by immunoSEQ multiplex PCR; TCRdb stores in-frame clones only, minus some. The sample holds about 130,000 clones, 60% to 80% seen once. The sequenced sample consisted of PBMCs. All receptors come from a woman in her fifties or sixties in good health and CMV-seronegative. The CDR3 runs from the conserved cysteine through the conserved F or W. D genes are given only for firm matches. Not every row has a clone size; where given, it reads once, few, many or a size class.

len: 15
abundance: .
j_gene: TRBJ2-5
d_gene: TRBD1
v_gene: TRBV7-9
CDR3aa: CASTPPGTGLGTQYF
CDR3nt: TGTGCCAGCACCCCGCCCGGGACAGGGTTAGGGACCCAGTACTTC

len: 14
abundance: .
j_gene: TRBJ2-3
d_gene: .
v_gene: TRBV9
CDR3aa: CASSITRGTDTQYF
CDR3nt: TGTGCCAGCAGCATCACTAGGGGCACAGATACGCAGTATTTT

len: 16
abundance: .
j_gene: TRBJ2-7
d_gene: TRBD1
v_gene: TRBV4-1
CDR3aa: CASSLGRGQGKHEQYF
CDR3nt: TGCGCCAGCAGCCTAGGGAGGGGACAGGGGAAACACGAGCAGTACTTC

len: 14
abundance: .
j_gene: TRBJ2-1
d_gene: .
v_gene: TRBV6-5
CDR3aa: CASSYSMTSDEQFF
CDR3nt: TGTGCCAGCAGTTACTCGATGACCAGCGATGAGCAGTTCTTC

len: 14
abundance: few
j_gene: TRBJ2-7
d_gene: TRBD1
v_gene: TRBV30
CDR3aa: CAWRRRDRVDRQYF
CDR3nt: TGTGCCTGGAGACGCCGGGACAGGGTGGACAGGCAGTACTTC

len: 16
abundance: few
j_gene: TRBJ2-5
d_gene: TRBD2
v_gene: TRBV4-1
CDR3aa: CASSQGGLAGGETQYF
CDR3nt: TGCGCCAGCAGCCAAGGTGGACTAGCGGGAGGAGAGACCCAGTACTTC

len: 15
abundance: .
j_gene: TRBJ2-7
d_gene: TRBD2
v_gene: TRBV6-5
CDR3aa: CASSYMTSGSTEQYF
CDR3nt: TGTGCCAGCAGTTACATGACTAGCGGGAGTACCGAGCAGTACTTC

len: 16
abundance: once
j_gene: TRBJ2-2
d_gene: .
v_gene: TRBV18
CDR3aa: CASSPRRDANTGELFF
CDR3nt: TGTGCCAGCTCACCTAGGAGAGATGCGAACACCGGGGAGCTGTTTTTT

len: 14
abundance: .
j_gene: TRBJ2-1
d_gene: .
v_gene: TRBV30
CDR3aa: CATQRGGSYNEQFF
CDR3nt: TGTGCCACACAACGGGGTGGGAGTTACAATGAGCAGTTCTTC

len: 16
abundance: .
j_gene: TRBJ1-2
d_gene: .
v_gene: TRBV30
CDR3aa: CAWSARPGQASYGYTF
CDR3nt: TGTGCCTGGAGTGCCCGTCCCGGTCAGGCATCCTATGGCTACACCTTC

len: 16
abundance: .
j_gene: TRBJ2-5
d_gene: TRBD1
v_gene: TRBV15
CDR3aa: CATSPPGTGIQETQYF
CDR3nt: TGTGCCACCAGCCCCCCCGGGACAGGGATCCAAGAGACCCAGTACTTC

len: 16
abundance: .
j_gene: TRBJ2-3
d_gene: TRBD2
v_gene: TRBV28
CDR3aa: CASTLAGGPIIDTQYF
CDR3nt: TGTGCCAGCACCCTAGCGGGAGGGCCCATTATAGATACGCAGTATTTT

len: 12
abundance: .
j_gene: TRBJ2-1
d_gene: .
v_gene: TRBV27
CDR3aa: CASSLVRDEQFF
CDR3nt: TGTGCCAGCAGTTTGGTACGCGATGAGCAGTTCTTC

len: 14
abundance: .
j_gene: TRBJ2-1
d_gene: TRBD1
v_gene: TRBV28
CDR3aa: CAIRPGQGFNEQFF
CDR3nt: TGTGCCATACGTCCGGGACAGGGGTTCAATGAGCAGTTCTTC

len: 14
abundance: .
j_gene: TRBJ2-5
d_gene: TRBD1
v_gene: TRBV6-5
CDR3aa: CASSLDRAGRTQYF
CDR3nt: TGTGCCAGCAGTTTGGACAGGGCCGGGAGAACCCAGTACTTC

len: 16
abundance: .
j_gene: TRBJ2-7
d_gene: TRBD1
v_gene: TRBV29-1
CDR3aa: CSVRTTPGQGWNEQYF
CDR3nt: TGCAGCGTTCGAACCACACCCGGACAGGGTTGGAACGAGCAGTACTTC

len: 13
abundance: once
j_gene: TRBJ2-7
d_gene: .
v_gene: TRBV30
CDR3aa: CAWSVLGGYEQYF
CDR3nt: TGTGCCTGGAGTGTACTTGGAGGGTACGAGCAGTACTTC

len: 16
abundance: .
j_gene: TRBJ2-2
d_gene: TRBD1
v_gene: TRBV19
CDR3aa: CASSGRDRGFTGELFF
CDR3nt: TGTGCCAGTAGTGGCCGGGACAGGGGGTTCACCGGGGAGCTGTTTTTT

len: 13
abundance: .
j_gene: TRBJ1-2
d_gene: TRBD1
v_gene: TRBV7-2
CDR3aa: CASRQTGTGGYTF
CDR3nt: TGTGCCAGCAGACAGACAGGGACGGGGGGCTACACCTTC

len: 18
abundance: few
j_gene: TRBJ1-5
d_gene: TRBD1
v_gene: TRBV28
CDR3aa: CASTLFRMGQGGGQPQHF
CDR3nt: TGTGCCAGCACCCTCTTCCGTATGGGACAGGGGGGAGGTCAGCCCCAGCATTTT

len: 14
abundance: .
j_gene: TRBJ2-3
d_gene: TRBD2
v_gene: TRBV7-2
CDR3aa: CASSLAGGRDTQYF
CDR3nt: TGTGCCAGCAGCTTAGCGGGCGGGAGAGATACGCAGTATTTT

len: 14
abundance: once
j_gene: TRBJ1-2
d_gene: .
v_gene: TRBV14
CDR3aa: CASSQYPGYYGYTF
CDR3nt: TGTGCCAGCAGCCAATATCCGGGGTACTATGGCTACACCTTC

len: 16
abundance: .
j_gene: TRBJ2-5
d_gene: TRBD2
v_gene: TRBV30
CDR3aa: CAWNSARLAEQETQYF
CDR3nt: TGTGCCTGGAACAGTGCTAGACTAGCGGAGCAAGAGACCCAGTACTTC

len: 13
abundance: once
j_gene: TRBJ2-3
d_gene: TRBD2
v_gene: TRBV2
CDR3aa: CASKLAGGDTQYF
CDR3nt: TGTGCCAGCAAGCTAGCGGGAGGGGATACGCAGTATTTT

len: 14
abundance: few
j_gene: TRBJ1-2
d_gene: TRBD1
v_gene: TRBV4-2
CDR3aa: CASSQETGDYGYTF
CDR3nt: TGTGCCAGCAGCCAAGAGACAGGGGATTATGGCTACACCTTC

len: 18
abundance: .
j_gene: TRBJ2-4
d_gene: .
v_gene: TRBV6-1
CDR3aa: CASSDGYLWAGPKNIQYF
CDR3nt: TGTGCCAGCAGTGATGGCTACCTCTGGGCAGGTCCCAAAAACATTCAGTACTTC

len: 11
abundance: few
j_gene: TRBJ2-3
d_gene: .
v_gene: TRBV29-1
CDR3aa: CSAPGADTQYF
CDR3nt: TGCAGCGCCCCGGGTGCAGATACGCAGTATTTT

len: 14
abundance: .
j_gene: TRBJ1-4
d_gene: TRBD1
v_gene: TRBV6-5
CDR3aa: CASDPGTGVEKLFF
CDR3nt: TGTGCCAGCGACCCCGGGACAGGGGTCGAAAAACTGTTTTTT

len: 14
abundance: .
j_gene: TRBJ2-7
d_gene: .
v_gene: TRBV13
CDR3aa: CASSLLEDNYEQYF
CDR3nt: TGTGCCAGCAGCTTATTAGAGGATAACTACGAGCAGTACTTC

len: 13
abundance: .
j_gene: TRBJ1-2
d_gene: .
v_gene: TRBV28
CDR3aa: CASTLGGADGYTF
CDR3nt: TGTGCCAGCACCCTCGGGGGGGCCGATGGCTACACCTTC

len: 17
abundance: .
j_gene: TRBJ2-2
d_gene: TRBD2
v_gene: TRBV27
CDR3aa: CASRPDLVAGEGGELFF
CDR3nt: TGTGCCAGCAGACCAGATTTGGTAGCGGGAGAGGGGGGGGAGCTGTTTTTT

len: 18
abundance: once
j_gene: TRBJ2-3
d_gene: TRBD2
v_gene: TRBV4-1
CDR3aa: CASSQERTSGTSTDTQYF
CDR3nt: TGCGCCAGCAGCCAAGAAAGGACTAGCGGCACTAGCACAGATACGCAGTATTTT

len: 17
abundance: .
j_gene: TRBJ1-3
d_gene: .
v_gene: TRBV7-9
CDR3aa: CSSSFIGGTPDGNTIYF
CDR3nt: TGTTCCAGCAGCTTCATTGGGGGCACTCCTGATGGAAACACCATATATTTT

len: 17
abundance: .
j_gene: TRBJ2-3
d_gene: TRBD2
v_gene: TRBV5-1
CDR3aa: CASSFRTSGLSTDTQYF
CDR3nt: TGCGCCAGCAGCTTCCGAACTAGCGGACTTAGCACAGATACGCAGTATTTT

len: 17
abundance: .
j_gene: TRBJ2-4
d_gene: .
v_gene: TRBV14
CDR3aa: CASSQDQGWGQVNIQYF
CDR3nt: TGTGCCAGCAGCCAAGATCAGGGGTGGGGACAAGTAAACATTCAGTACTTC

len: 16
abundance: few
j_gene: TRBJ2-1
d_gene: TRBD2
v_gene: TRBV6-4
CDR3aa: CASSDEWTSGSGEQFF
CDR3nt: TGTGCCAGCAGTGACGAGTGGACTAGCGGGAGCGGTGAGCAGTTCTTC

len: 14
abundance: .
j_gene: TRBJ2-2
d_gene: .
v_gene: TRBV7-3
CDR3aa: CASTPGGRTGELFF
CDR3nt: TGTGCCAGCACCCCCGGAGGACGCACCGGGGAGCTGTTTTTT

len: 13
abundance: .
j_gene: TRBJ2-5
d_gene: .
v_gene: TRBV19
CDR3aa: CASSLLEEEAQYF
CDR3nt: TGTGCCAGTAGTCTCCTGGAGGAAGAGGCCCAGTACTTC

len: 13
abundance: .
j_gene: TRBJ2-2
d_gene: .
v_gene: TRBV7-7
CDR3aa: CASSPDLAGELFF
CDR3nt: TGTGCCAGCAGCCCCGACTTAGCCGGGGAGCTGTTTTTT

len: 13
abundance: .
j_gene: TRBJ1-1
d_gene: TRBD1
v_gene: TRBV10-3
CDR3aa: CAIRTGLNTEAFF
CDR3nt: TGTGCCATCAGGACAGGGCTGAACACTGAAGCTTTCTTT

len: 15
abundance: .
j_gene: TRBJ2-6
d_gene: .
v_gene: TRBV19
CDR3aa: CASRSQRAGANVLTF
CDR3nt: TGTGCCAGTAGGTCCCAGAGGGCTGGGGCCAACGTCCTGACTTTC

len: 17
abundance: once
j_gene: TRBJ1-3
d_gene: .
v_gene: TRBV28
CDR3aa: CASSLQQSIISGNTIYF
CDR3nt: TGTGCCAGCAGTTTACAACAGAGTATTATCTCTGGAAACACCATATATTTT

len: 14
abundance: .
j_gene: TRBJ1-1
d_gene: .
v_gene: TRBV28
CDR3aa: CASSSPPGHAEAFF
CDR3nt: TGTGCCAGCAGTTCCCCTCCCGGACATGCTGAAGCTTTCTTT

len: 15
abundance: few
j_gene: TRBJ2-7
d_gene: TRBD1
v_gene: TRBV7-8
CDR3aa: CASSLLDRGHDEQYF
CDR3nt: TGTGCCAGCAGCTTACTCGACAGGGGGCACGACGAGCAGTACTTC

len: 15
abundance: .
j_gene: TRBJ2-6
d_gene: TRBD2
v_gene: TRBV7-3
CDR3aa: CASSPGLAGANVLTF
CDR3nt: TGTGCCAGCAGCCCTGGACTAGCTGGGGCCAACGTCCTGACTTTC

len: 16
abundance: .
j_gene: TRBJ2-1
d_gene: .
v_gene: TRBV6-6
CDR3aa: CASSLRPQTGYNEQFF
CDR3nt: TGTGCCAGCAGTCTCCGCCCCCAGACGGGGTACAATGAGCAGTTCTTC

len: 14
abundance: .
j_gene: TRBJ1-1
d_gene: TRBD1
v_gene: TRBV9
CDR3aa: CASSVVDRGTEAFF
CDR3nt: TGTGCCAGCAGCGTAGTAGACAGGGGAACTGAAGCTTTCTTT

len: 16
abundance: .
j_gene: TRBJ1-5
d_gene: TRBD1
v_gene: TRBV28
CDR3aa: CASILSTGGRNQPQHF
CDR3nt: TGTGCCAGCATACTATCGACAGGGGGGCGCAATCAGCCCCAGCATTTT

len: 13
abundance: .
j_gene: TRBJ2-2
d_gene: .
v_gene: TRBV7-9
CDR3aa: CSSSLESTGELFF
CDR3nt: TGTTCCAGCAGCTTAGAGAGTACCGGGGAGCTGTTTTTT

len: 17
abundance: .
j_gene: TRBJ2-2
d_gene: TRBD2
v_gene: TRBV5-8
CDR3aa: CASSLGTSAWNTGELFF
CDR3nt: TGTGCCAGCAGCTTGGGCACTAGCGCCTGGAACACCGGGGAGCTGTTTTTT

len: 13
abundance: once
j_gene: TRBJ2-7
d_gene: .
v_gene: TRBV18
CDR3aa: CASSPPSAYEQYF
CDR3nt: TGTGCCAGCTCACCACCGTCAGCCTACGAGCAGTACTTC